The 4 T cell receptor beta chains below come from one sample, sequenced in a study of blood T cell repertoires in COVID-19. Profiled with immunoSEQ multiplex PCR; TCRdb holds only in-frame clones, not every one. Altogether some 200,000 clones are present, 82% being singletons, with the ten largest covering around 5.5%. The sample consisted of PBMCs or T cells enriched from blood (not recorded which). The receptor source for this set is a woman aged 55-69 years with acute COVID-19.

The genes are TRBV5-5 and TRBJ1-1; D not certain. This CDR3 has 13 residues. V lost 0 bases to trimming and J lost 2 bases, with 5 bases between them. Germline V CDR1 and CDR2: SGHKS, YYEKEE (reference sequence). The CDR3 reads CASSLGVNTEAFF. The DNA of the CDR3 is TGTGCCAGCAGCTTGGGCGTTAACACTGAAGCTTTCTTT.

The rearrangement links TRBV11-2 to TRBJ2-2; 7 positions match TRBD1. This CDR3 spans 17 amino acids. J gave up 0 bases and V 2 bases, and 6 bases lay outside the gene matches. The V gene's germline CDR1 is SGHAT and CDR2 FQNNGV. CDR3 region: CASSLFRDRANTGELFF. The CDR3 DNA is TGTGCCAGCAGCTTATTCCGGGACAGAGCGAACACCGGGGAGCTGTTTTTT.

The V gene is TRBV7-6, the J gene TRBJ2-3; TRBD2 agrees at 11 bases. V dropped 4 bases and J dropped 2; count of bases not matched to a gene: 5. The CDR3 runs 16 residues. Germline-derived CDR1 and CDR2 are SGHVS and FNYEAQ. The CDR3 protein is CASSSLAGVFTDTQYF. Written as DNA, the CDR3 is TGTGCCAGCAGCTCACTAGCGGGAGTCTTCACAGATACGCAGTATTTT.

The CDR3 loop is CASSPTGAGANVLTF. The CDR3 DNA reads TGCGCCAGCAGCCCGACCGGGGCTGGGGCCAACGTCCTGACTTTC. V usage is TRBV4-3 and J usage is TRBJ2-6; D is perhaps TRBD2 (5 bases). Deletions cut 4 bases from V and 2 bases from J, with 9 bases between. Germline V gene data show CDR1 as LGHNA and CDR2 as YSLEER. CDR3 size: 15 residues.